This entry features one T cell receptor (beta chain) sequence. This clone's antigen is unknown. Base qualities were left out, and no much larger clone turns up one base away. This record belongs to a study of OX40 agonist ivuxolimab in advanced cancers. For context, the study as a whole: Ivuxolimab, which targeted the costimulatory receptor OX40 (CD134), was an agonistic, fully human IgG2 monoclonal antibody. The paper covers the monotherapy dose-escalation part of the phase I ivuxolimab trial, which included N of about 56 patients. A male proportion of around 83% and a mean age of 60 years, ranging from 23 to 79, were recorded for the dose-escalation cohort. Of the 50 or so patients in dose escalation, about 20 had hepatocellular carcinoma, around 15 had melanoma, 9 had renal cell carcinoma and 9 had head and neck cancer. The purpose of peripheral TCRbeta sequencing was to test whether ivuxolimab changed TCR sequence diversity and led to clonal T-cell expansion. Three dose-escalation patients achieved partial responses, one with hepatocellular carcinoma and two with cutaneous melanoma. Intravenous ivuxolimab was administered to patients every 2 weeks at six dose levels: 0.01, 0.1, 0.3, 1.5, 3 and 10 mg/kg. Patients were allowed to have had prior anti-PD-1, anti-PD-L1 or anti-CTLA-4 therapy, and approximately 40% of the dose-escalation patients had been treated with checkpoint inhibitors.

V has 7 bases trimmed and J has 0 bases trimmed; junction bases matching no gene number 6. In the germline V gene, CDR1 corresponds to MNHNS and CDR2 to SASEGT. The CDR3 goes from the cysteine to the phenylalanine over 14 residues. Only the CDR3 part of the read is kept: 42 bases, read in frame from the first base. Patients with autoimmune disease history or receiving systemic immunosuppression were excluded from the trial. Peripheral blood for TCR sequencing was drawn from every dose cohort at baseline, at cycle 4 day 1 and at cycle 7 day 1. Samples were obtained from an open-label, multicenter, first-in-human phase I dose-escalation trial of ivuxolimab. Adults with locally advanced or metastatic head and neck squamous cell, hepatocellular, melanoma or renal cell carcinoma were enrolled in the trial. CD4+ and CD8+ T cells were sorted separately from peripheral blood before TCR sequencing. To sequence the TCRbeta CDR3 region, genomic DNA was isolated from the sorted cells. TCRbeta CDR3 regions were sequenced using the immunoSEQ Assay. TCRdb holds this immuneACCESS table with in-frame rearrangements only. Some clones are missing; in checked studies, unresolved V genes explain under half, and the rest has no known cause. The sample table holds fewer than 65,000 clones, of which 90% to 95% were seen once. The ten most abundant clones make up roughly 19% of the sample.

Study-level results and caveats: Low levels of normalized T-cell clonal expansion were also seen in some patients who did not respond. After ivuxolimab, more expanded clones were found on average in CD8+ T cells than in CD4+ T cells. The antigen specificity of the peripheral T cells that underwent clonal expansion was not determined. Partial responders in the 0.1-3.0 mg/kg groups had among the lowest normalized peripheral clonal expansion, especially among CD8+ T cells. At doses of 0.1 to 3.0 mg/kg, clonal expansion of both CD4+ and CD8+ T cells in blood was seen between baseline and week 6.

Sequenced material: CD4+ or CD8+ T cells sorted from blood, taken in a trial of the OX40 agonist ivuxolimab. The receptor comes from an adult with an advanced solid tumor such as melanoma, head and neck, liver or kidney cancer. The chain is encoded by TRBV6-1 joined to TRBJ2-7; 7 bases in the junction line up with TRBD1. The CDR3 amino acid sequence is: CASKMTGSSYEQYF. The DNA is as follows: TGTGCCAGCAAAATGACAGGGTCCTCCTACGAGCAGTACTTC.